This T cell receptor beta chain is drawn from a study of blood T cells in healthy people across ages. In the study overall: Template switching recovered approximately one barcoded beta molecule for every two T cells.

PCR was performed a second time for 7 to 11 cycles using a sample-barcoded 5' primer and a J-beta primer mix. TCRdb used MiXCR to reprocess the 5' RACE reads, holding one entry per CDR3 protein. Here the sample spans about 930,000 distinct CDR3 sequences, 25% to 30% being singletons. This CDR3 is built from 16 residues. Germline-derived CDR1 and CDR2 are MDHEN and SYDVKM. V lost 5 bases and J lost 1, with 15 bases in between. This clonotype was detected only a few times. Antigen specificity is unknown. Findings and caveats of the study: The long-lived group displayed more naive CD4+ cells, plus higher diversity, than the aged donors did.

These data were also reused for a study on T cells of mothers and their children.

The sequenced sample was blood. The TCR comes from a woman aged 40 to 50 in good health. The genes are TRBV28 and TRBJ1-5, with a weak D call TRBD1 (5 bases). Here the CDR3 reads CASSAPGRGSNQPQHF. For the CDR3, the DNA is TGTGCCAGCAGTGCTCCAGGGCGAGGGAGCAATCAGCCCCAGCATTTT.